The clone carrying this T cell receptor beta chain was seen only a few times. Its antigen is currently unknown. A 5'RACE template-switching step, the method used to make TCR cDNA, added a universal primer site and UMIs. TCRdb ran MiXCR on the 5' RACE reads and lists one entry per CDR3 protein. The table lists 600,000 to 750,000 distinct CDR3 sequences, 10% to 15% of them singletons. The sample comes from a study of T cells after yellow fever vaccination. After removal of 6 bases from V and 6 bases from J, the junction contained 13 bases not matched to a gene. There are 14 residues in the CDR3. Germline V lookup: CDR1 DFQATT, CDR2 SNEGSKA (reference sequence). General study results and limits: At 96% for CD4 and approximately 88% for CD8, most primary-vaccination clones showed up again after the booster. Contaminants from the bulk population, in the form of abundant clonotypes, could be found in FACS-sorted repertoires.

The chain links TRBV20-1 to TRBJ2-7; 8 bases fit TRBD1. This clonotype was sampled from a man in his thirties or forties who received the YFV17D yellow fever vaccine. The sample here was PBMCs, taken on the day of the yellow fever booster vaccination. This chain's CDR3 is CSAPKGQGTGEQYF. CDR3 coding DNA: TGCAGTGCCCCTAAAGGACAGGGAACAGGCGAGCAGTACTTC.